A selection of T cell receptor beta chains follows, all from one sample in a study of control samples from healthy donors and cancer patients. Profiling relied on immunoSEQ multiplex PCR, and the TCRdb table lists in-frame clones only, not all of them. The table lists 90,000 or so clones, 88% of them singletons. Sequences were obtained from blood. These receptors originate from a woman in her seventies in good health. The CDR3 runs from the conserved cysteine through the conserved F or W. A D gene is named only where the DNA matches it firmly. Expanded clones are given a class, and other clones once, few, many or no size at all.

j_call,d_call,v_call,clone_size,cdr3_nt,cdr3_aa
TRBJ1-1,-,TRBV28,-,TGTGCCAGCAGCCAATTAGGAACTGAAGCTTTCTTT,CASSQLGTEAFF
TRBJ1-1,-,TRBV3-1/TRBV3-2,-,TGTGCCAGCAGCCAAGATGACAGGAGCGAAGCTTTCTTT,CASSQDDRSEAFF
TRBJ2-3,TRBD2,TRBV7-6,-,TGTGCCAGCAGCTTGGGGTCTAGCGGGAGTGGAACAGATACGCAGTATTTT,CASSLGSSGSGTDTQYF
TRBJ1-2,-,TRBV7-9,-,TGTGCCAGCAGCCCTGCAAGTAACTATGGCTACACCTTC,CASSPASNYGYTF
TRBJ1-3,-,TRBV7-8,-,TGTGCCAGCAGCTTAACAGCGCGAAACACCATATATTTT,CASSLTARNTIYF
TRBJ1-1,-,TRBV5-1,-,TGCGCCAGCAGCTTACTATTGGACACTGAAGCTTTCTTT,CASSLLLDTEAFF
TRBJ1-1,-,TRBV12-3/TRBV12-4,-,TGTGCCAGCACCGTCACACAAGTTGAAGCTTTCTTT,CASTVTQVEAFF
TRBJ1-1,-,TRBV19,-,TGTGCCAGTAGTATCGGCATGAACACTGAAGCTTTCTTT,CASSIGMNTEAFF
TRBJ2-5,TRBD2,TRBV7-6,once,TGTGCCAGCAGCTTAGTGGGAAGCGGGGTCCCTACCCAGTACTTC,CASSLVGSGVPTQYF
TRBJ1-6,-,TRBV6-5,-,TGTGCCAGCAGTTACCGGGCTAGTAGTAATTCACCCCTCCACTTT,CASSYRASSNSPLHF
TRBJ1-4,-,TRBV24-1,-,TGTGCCACCAGTGACCAGGGACACAACCGAGGGGAAAAACTGTTTTTT,CATSDQGHNRGEKLFF
TRBJ1-2,-,TRBV2,-,TGTGCCAGCAGTGTGCGGGGGGGTGATGGCTACACCTTC,CASSVRGGDGYTF
TRBJ1-1,-,TRBV5-1,few,TGCGCCAGCAGCGGTCAGATGAACACTGAAGCTTTCTTT,CASSGQMNTEAFF
TRBJ2-7,-,TRBV20-1,-,TGCAGTGCTAAGGAGTACGAGCAGTACTTC,CSAKEYEQYF
TRBJ1-1,-,TRBV30,once,TGTGCCTGGAGTGTAGATTGGACCGGGGCTTTCTTT,CAWSVDWTGAFF
TRBJ2-7,TRBD1,TRBV6-2/TRBV6-3,-,TGTGCCAGCAGTCATACTCAGGGGGCCACCTCCTACGAGCAGTACTTC,CASSHTQGATSYEQYF
TRBJ2-5,-,TRBV7-6,-,TGTGCCAGCAGCTTAGCGGGGCAGCAACAAGAGACCCAGTACTTC,CASSLAGQQQETQYF
TRBJ2-7,-,TRBV21-1,-,TGTGCCAGCACTGAGTCCTACGAGCAGTACTTC,CASTESYEQYF